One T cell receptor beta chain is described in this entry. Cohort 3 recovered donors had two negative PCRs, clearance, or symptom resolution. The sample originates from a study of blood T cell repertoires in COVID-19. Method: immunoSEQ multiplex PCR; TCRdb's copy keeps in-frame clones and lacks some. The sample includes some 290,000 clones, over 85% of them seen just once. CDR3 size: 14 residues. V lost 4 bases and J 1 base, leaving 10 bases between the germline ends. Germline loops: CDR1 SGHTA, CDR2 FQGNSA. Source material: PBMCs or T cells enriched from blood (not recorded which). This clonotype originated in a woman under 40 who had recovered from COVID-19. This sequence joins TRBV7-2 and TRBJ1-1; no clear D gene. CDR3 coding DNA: TGTGCCAGCAGCTCCCTAACCGAGAACACTGAAGCTTTCTTT. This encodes CASSSLTENTEAFF.